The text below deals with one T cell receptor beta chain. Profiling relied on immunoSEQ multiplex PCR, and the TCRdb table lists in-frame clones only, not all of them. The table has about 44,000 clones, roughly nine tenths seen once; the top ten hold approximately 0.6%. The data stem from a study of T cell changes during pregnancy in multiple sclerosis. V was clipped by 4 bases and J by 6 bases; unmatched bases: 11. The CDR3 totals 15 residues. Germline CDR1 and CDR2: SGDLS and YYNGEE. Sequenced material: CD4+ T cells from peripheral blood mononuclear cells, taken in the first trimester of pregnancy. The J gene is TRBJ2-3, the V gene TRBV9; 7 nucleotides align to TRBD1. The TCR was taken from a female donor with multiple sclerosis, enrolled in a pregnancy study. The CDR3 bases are TGTGCCAGCAGCTATACTGGGACAGATCGTGATACGCAGTATTTT. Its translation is CASSYTGTDRDTQYF.